Listed below are T cell receptor beta chains from one sample, sequenced in a study of graft-versus-host responses after intestinal transplantation. These TCRs are of unknown antigen specificity. The protocol was immunoSEQ multiplex PCR, while the TCRdb copy is restricted to in-frame clones and leaves out a portion. The data show more than 70,000 clones, about four fifths seen once. The sample here was unstimulated CD4+ T cells sorted from spleen or lymph node cells, taken before intestinal transplant. The receptors stem from a human donor who received an intestinal transplant. The CDR3 runs from the conserved cysteine through the conserved F or W. D genes are given only for firm matches. A clone size is listed for some rows: how often the clone was seen (once, few, many), or a class if it is expanded.

d_call,j_call,v_call,clone_size,cdr3_aa,cdr3_nt
NA,TRBJ1-1,TRBV21-1,NA,CARGGQPNTEAFF,TGTGCCAGGGGGGGACAGCCGAACACTGAAGCTTTCTTT
NA,TRBJ1-2,TRBV2,NA,CASSVNRQYYGYTF,TGTGCCAGCAGTGTGAACCGACAGTACTATGGCTACACCTTC
NA,TRBJ1-4,TRBV6-6,NA,CASSYGDSSNEKLFF,TGTGCCAGCAGTTACGGAGACAGTTCTAATGAAAAACTGTTTTTT
TRBD2,TRBJ2-1,TRBV7-2,few,CASSLVGLAGPNEQFF,TGTGCCAGCAGCTTAGTGGGACTAGCGGGACCCAATGAGCAGTTCTTC
NA,TRBJ2-3,TRBV6-5,NA,CASSYSLAQADTQYF,TGTGCCAGCAGTTACTCTCTAGCCCAAGCAGATACGCAGTATTTT
NA,TRBJ2-7,TRBV4-1,NA,CASSQVGRLTYEQYF,TGCGCCAGCAGCCAAGTAGGCAGACTCACCTACGAGCAGTACTTC
TRBD2,TRBJ2-5,TRBV11-2,NA,CASSQRTSGEETQYF,TGTGCCAGCAGCCAGAGGACTAGCGGGGAGGAGACCCAGTACTTC
NA,TRBJ2-1,TRBV6-5,NA,CASRKSISGFEQFF,TGTGCCAGCAGGAAATCTATCTCAGGGTTTGAGCAGTTCTTC
NA,TRBJ2-6,TRBV6-1,few,CASSSGDGGANVLTF,TGTGCCAGCAGCTCAGGGGACGGTGGGGCCAACGTCCTGACTTTC
NA,TRBJ1-3,TRBV2,once,CASSPTRGAGNTIYF,TGTGCCAGCAGTCCCACCAGGGGAGCTGGAAACACCATATATTTT
TRBD2,TRBJ2-3,TRBV28,NA,CASSPTSGFHTQYF,TGTGCCAGCAGTCCGACTAGCGGATTTCATACGCAGTATTTT
NA,TRBJ2-1,TRBV10-3,NA,CATSGPSYNEQFF,TGTGCCACCTCGGGTCCCTCCTACAATGAGCAGTTCTTC
TRBD2,TRBJ2-1,TRBV7-3,once,CASSLSAQRGSYNEQFF,TGTGCCAGCAGCTTAAGTGCGCAGCGGGGGTCCTACAATGAGCAGTTCTTC
NA,TRBJ1-6,TRBV13,NA,CASSLLSSYNSPLHF,TGTGCCAGCAGCTTACTGAGCTCCTATAATTCACCCCTCCACTTT
NA,TRBJ2-1,TRBV7-9,few,CASSRLLYNEQFF,TGTGCCAGCAGCCGACTTCTCTACAATGAGCAGTTCTTC